The 5 T cell receptor beta chains below were found in one sample sequenced in a study of T cells in Graves' hyperthyroidism and ophthalmopathy. The TCR beta CDR3 regions underwent amplification using RNA transcripts as the source. The HTBI set primed first-round TCR CDR3 RT-PCR. One entry per CDR3 protein results from TCRdb running MiXCR on the multiplex PCR reads. Counted here are hundreds of thousands of distinct CDR3 sequences, around 17% occurring once; the ten biggest clones make up 18%. What was sequenced was blood. These receptors came from a woman younger than 35 with Graves' hyperthyroidism.

This chain connects TRBV4-3 to TRBJ1-4; D is undetermined. Germline CDR1 LGHNA, CDR2 YSLEER. Trimming pared 0 bases from V and 8 bases from J, leaving 7 bases between. This CDR3 region has 13 residues. CDR3 residues: CASSQEEGEKLFF. Written as DNA, the CDR3 is TGCGCCAGCAGCCAAGAAGAAGGGGAAAAACTGTTTTTT.

There are many counts of this clonotype. This sequence joins TRBV7-9 and TRBJ2-1; no definite D call. Per germline, CDR1 SEHNR and CDR2 FQNEAQ (reference sequence). Trimming removed 6 bases at V and 5 bases at J, with 20 bases between. This CDR3 region has 16 residues. This CDR3 is CASRPSGQRQNNEQFF. CDR3 coding DNA: TGTGCCAGCAGACCGTCGGGTCAGCGACAAAACAATGAGCAGTTCTTC. Combining the CDR3 with reference TRBV7-9 and TRBJ2-1 gives the whole variable domain DTGVSQNPRHKITKRGQNVTFRCDPISEHNRLYWYRQTLGQGPEFLTYFQNEAQLEKSRLLSDRFSAERPKGSFSTLEIQRTEQGDSAMYLCASRPSGQRQNNEQFFGPGTRLTVL.

This chain's CDR3 is CASSPQSLGQPQHF. CDR3 DNA sequence: TGTGCCAGCAGCCCCCAGAGTCTGGGGCAGCCCCAGCATTTT. This chain connects TRBV7-2 to TRBJ1-5, with D unresolved. V was trimmed by 5 bases and J by 7 bases, leaving 15 bases between them. Germline V gives CDR1 SGHTA, CDR2 FQGNSA. This CDR3 contains 14 residues.

About this clonotype itself: With a much larger clone just one base away, this may be a read error. The V call is TRBV7-9, the J call TRBJ2-5; 8 bases fit TRBD1. The germline V gene encodes CDR1 SEHNR and CDR2 FQNEAQ (reference sequence). The CDR3 is made up of 16 amino acids. The CDR3 here is CASSLYGTGPLETLYF. The CDR3 DNA reads TGTGCCAGCAGCTTATACGGGACAGGCCCTTTGGAGACCCTGTACTTC.

The CDR3 is CASSPGTSETDTQYF. The CDR3 bases are TGTGCCAGCAGCCCTGGGACTAGCGAGACAGATACGCAGTATTTT. The chain combines TRBV6-2 or TRBV6-3 with TRBJ2-3; TRBD2 aligns across 10 bases. V trimming: 6 bases; J trimming: 3 bases; junction bases outside the gene matches: 6. Germline V gene data show CDR1 as MNHEY and CDR2 as SVGEGT. This CDR3 spans 15 amino acids.